The rows below give T cell receptor beta chains drawn from one sample of a study of blood T cell repertoires in COVID-19. The protocol was immunoSEQ multiplex PCR, while the TCRdb copy is restricted to in-frame clones and leaves out a portion. The data contain more than 85,000 clones, roughly 75% of them singletons. The specimen was peripheral blood. These receptors were collected from a woman in her 50s with acute or convalescent COVID-19. Each CDR3 is given with its conserved first and last residue.

V,CDR3
TRBV6-1,CASSEVRDRVTF
TRBV27,CASRPSGGKTEKLFF
TRBV27,CASKRTGGLNTEAFF
TRBV6-6,CASTQGAEAFF
TRBV20-1,CSAVHSYEQYF
TRBV12-3/TRBV12-4,CASSLRQGNEQFF
TRBV18,CASSPGTGPTYEQYF
TRBV30,CAWSVQAGNQPQHF
TRBV5-5,CASSLKISTEAFF
TRBV5-1,CASSMGQGQEAFF
TRBV5-1,CASRGQGLYGANVLTF
TRBV4-1,CASSQALPGQGGPTNSPLHF
TRBV7-6,CASSFRLAGLNEQFF
TRBV6-2/TRBV6-3,CASSTTTGPYGYTF
TRBV6-5,CASSHRTGNLQPQHF
TRBV19,CASKAMALAGSKSNEKLFF
TRBV2,CASSTGLWSPLHF
TRBV6-5,CASSFEGMSSPLHF
TRBV27,CASSTGGTEAFF
TRBV27,CASSLTGVREQFF
TRBV2,CASEFRGTGELFF
TRBV4-1,CASSQELGAWGYTF
TRBV7-9,CASSSGTAKTLYGYTF
TRBV6-5,CASSLGQGGTNEKLFF
TRBV5-1,CASSLQGARTDTQYF
TRBV30,CAWSVVRGRGGEAFF
TRBV7-9,CASSFGGPNREGYTF
TRBV19,CASSTGGHREGKLFF
TRBV5-1,CASSLAQGVNTEAFF
TRBV20-1,CSASRTSGTDTQYF
TRBV28,CASKDAGNSPLHF
TRBV3-1/TRBV3-2,CASSAQGARTEAFF
TRBV2,CASRTGTGPVGTDTQYF
TRBV3-1/TRBV3-2,CASSQGRNTEAFF
TRBV20-1,CSASYRGFGETQYF
TRBV29-1,CSVWGQWNTEAFF
TRBV6-1,CASSEAERGTEAFF
TRBV7-9,CASSKDRGAGELFF
TRBV29-1,CSVEDSYRQETQYF
TRBV6-2/TRBV6-3,CASSPTGSYGYTF
TRBV19,CASSYVGANTGELFF
TRBV2,CASSEIDRGSNTEAFF
TRBV28,CASTPQGSYEQYF
TRBV6-5,CASSPQGKGFYTF
TRBV3-1/TRBV3-2,CASSSRRDQPQHF
TRBV19,CASSPTGPNSNQPQHF
TRBV5-1,CASSLSLSLTGGSGNTIYF
TRBV28,CASDRDNTEAFF
TRBV18,CASSPVRGTLLTDTQYF
TRBV18,CASSPLRGKGQTYGYTF
TRBV7-2,CASSLGTGLGNTEAFF
TRBV2,CASRSSVNTGELFF
TRBV28,CASSFGLTEEETQYF